Presented here are 11 T cell receptor beta chains from one specimen sequenced in a study of cytomegalovirus exposure and HLA in healthy donors. The PCR contained 60 Vbeta and 13 Jbeta primers. Assay: immunoSEQ multiplex PCR; the TCRdb copy retains only in-frame clones and omits some. The repertoire holds some 150,000 clones, with 70% to 90% as singletons. Material: PBMCs. The source is a woman aged 25 to 39 in good health and CMV-seropositive.

The chain combines TRBV4-3 with TRBJ1-2; weak D call: TRBD1 (6 bases). CDR3 length equals 14 residues. CDR1 is LGHNA and CDR2 is YSLEER in the germline V gene. Trimming removed 4 bases from V and 8 bases from J, with 17 bases in between. CDR3 loop: CASSRQWGRGGYTF. The CDR3 DNA reads TGCGCCAGCAGCCGACAATGGGGGCGAGGGGGCTACACCTTC.

The chain has TRBV7-6 and TRBJ2-5; a possible D gene is TRBD2 (6 bases). Between the trimmed V and J ends, which lost 5 bases and 2 bases, there was a span of 15 bases. CDR1 SGHVS and CDR2 FNYEAQ come from the germline V gene. This CDR3 has 15 residues. The CDR3 region has the DNA TGTGCCAGCAGCCTAGGGGCAGGGAGGCAAGAGACCCAGTACTTC. Translated, it gives CASSLGAGRQETQYF. The entire variable domain, with the rest obtained from reference TRBV7-6 and TRBJ2-5, is as follows: GAGVSQSPRYKVTKRGQDVALRCDPISGHVSLYWYRQALGQGPEFLTYFNYEAQQDKSGLPNDRFSAERPEGSISTLTIQRTEQRDSAMYRCASSLGAGRQETQYFGPGTRLLVL.

V is TRBV18 and J is TRBJ2-1; 10 bases line up with TRBD1. CDR1 and CDR2 (germline): KGHSH, LQKENI. J gave up 9 bases and V 3 bases, and 11 bases lay outside the gene matches. The CDR3 loop spans 16 amino acids. The CDR3 DNA sequence: TGTGCCAGCTCACCCCTGGGACAGGGGACAGGGAGTGAGCAGTTCTTC. Residues: CASSPLGQGTGSEQFF. Supplemented by reference TRBV18 and TRBJ2-1, the full variable domain reads NAGVMQNPRHLVRRRGQEARLRCSPMKGHSHVYWYRQLPEEGLKFMVYLQKENIIDESGMPKERFSAEFPKEGPSILRIQQVVRGDSAAYFCASSPLGQGTGSEQFFGPGTRLTVL.

V gene TRBV6-1 combines with J gene TRBJ1-6; 10 bases are a match to TRBD1. Germline V gene sequence: CDR1 MNHNS, CDR2 SASEGT. Trimming removed 7 bases from V and 8 bases from J; junction bases left unmatched: 8. The CDR3 runs 15 residues. The CDR3 nucleotides read TGTGCCAGCACTCTGACAGGGGGCGCAGATTCACCCCTCCACTTT. Translation gives CASTLTGGADSPLHF.

The CDR3 here is CATSRGGTVIEAFF. The CDR3 DNA follows: TGTGCCACCAGCAGAGGAGGGACAGTCATTGAAGCTTTCTTT. This sequence joins TRBV15 and TRBJ1-1; 7 positions match TRBD1. This CDR3 contains 14 residues. The junction had 6 bases not matched to a gene; V was cut back by 1 base and J by 7 bases. From germline, CDR1 is LNHNV and CDR2 YYDKDF (reference sequence). Full variable domain (missing parts from reference TRBV15 and TRBJ1-1): DAMVIQNPRYQVTQFGKPVTLSCSQTLNHNVMYWYQQKSSQAPKLLFHYYDKDFNNEADTPDNFQSRRPNTSFCFLDIRSPGLGDTAMYLCATSRGGTVIEAFFGQGTRLTVV.

This clone was seen once. The gene calls are TRBV7-9 and TRBJ1-2; possibly TRBD1 for D (6 bases). CDR1 and CDR2 from the germline V gene are SEHNR and FQNEAQ (reference sequence). V gave up 3 bases and J gave up 2 bases, with 13 bases separating them. The CDR3 runs to 15 residues. The CDR3 region has the DNA TGTGCCAGCAGCTTGGGGGGGGCGCGGAACTATGGCTACACCTTC. Protein: CASSLGGARNYGYTF.

This clone was observed a single time. The V gene is TRBV4-2, the J gene TRBJ1-1; 8 nucleotides line up with TRBD1. J was trimmed by 4 bases and V by 3 bases; bases with no gene match: 13. Germline loops: CDR1 LGHNA, CDR2 YNFKEQ. The CDR3 has 17 amino acids. CDR3 DNA sequence: TGTGCCAGCAGCCACACGACGCACGGACAGGGAAGCACTGAAGCTTTCTTT. As protein: CASSHTTHGQGSTEAFF.

The chain is built from TRBV9 and TRBJ1-2; perhaps TRBD1 as D (6 bases). The CDR3 is 14 residues long. Germline CDR1 reads SGDLS; CDR2 reads YYNGEE. The V end was cut by 5 bases, the J end by 6 bases, with 17 bases between. The CDR3 reads CASRNKDRRDGYTF. CDR3 in DNA: TGTGCCAGCAGAAACAAGGACAGAAGGGATGGCTACACCTTC. Based on the CDR3 plus reference TRBV9 and TRBJ1-2, the full variable domain is DSGVTQTPKHLITATGQRVTLRCSPRSGDLSVYWYQQSLDQGLQFLIQYYNGEERAKGNILERFSAQQFPDLHSELNLSSLELGDSALYFCASRNKDRRDGYTFGSGTRLTVV.

V gene TRBV7-5 combines with J gene TRBJ2-7; no DNA check was done on the table's D call, TRBD1. TRBV7-5 corresponds to a pseudogene. The CDR3 has 13 residues. CDR3 DNA sequence: TGTGCCCTATATCGGGACATCTTCTACGAGCAGTACTTC. It translates to CALYRDIFYEQYF.

This chain joins TRBV18 and TRBJ1-2; D perhaps matches TRBD1 (6 bases). V dropped 1 base and J dropped 8 bases, with 14 bases sitting between them. This CDR3 has 14 residues. Germline CDR1 is KGHSH and CDR2 is LQKENI. CDR3 bases: TGTGCCAGCTCACCACAGGGGGAATTGGGCGGCTACACCTTC. Translated: CASSPQGELGGYTF.

V gene TRBV28 combines with J gene TRBJ1-4; a weak D match, TRBD1 (5 bases). The V gene lost 5 bases and the J gene lost 6 bases, with 13 bases spanning the gap. Germline lookup yields CDR1 MDHEN and CDR2 SYDVKM. The CDR3 is made up of 14 amino acids. The CDR3 region has the DNA TGTGCCAGCAGTGGGGGGTTTACAGATGAAAAACTGTTTTTT. Translated: CASSGGFTDEKLFF.